These T cell receptor beta chains were read from a single sample in a study of cytomegalovirus exposure and HLA in healthy donors. Here immunoSEQ multiplex PCR was the method, and the copy in TCRdb shows in-frame clones only, minus some. The sample shows about 140,000 clones, about three quarters of them seen only once. The sample taken for sequencing was PBMCs. Receptors originate from a male donor in good health and CMV-seronegative. The CDR3 runs from the conserved cysteine through the conserved F or W. Fields, in order: CDR3 protein, clone size, J gene, V gene. Not all rows give a size; the values are once, few, many and, for expanded clones, a class.

CDR3aa: CASSPLSGNTIYF
abundance: -
j_gene: TRBJ1-3
v_gene: TRBV2

CDR3aa: CASSKDRGDQPQHF
abundance: once
j_gene: TRBJ1-5
v_gene: TRBV2

CDR3aa: CASSTQGGPGTDTQYF
abundance: -
j_gene: TRBJ2-3
v_gene: TRBV9

CDR3aa: CASSLSTSGNEQYF
abundance: -
j_gene: TRBJ2-7
v_gene: TRBV13

CDR3aa: CASSLERWGSGNNEQFF
abundance: few
j_gene: TRBJ2-1
v_gene: TRBV11-3

CDR3aa: CASSVGALSGANVLTF
abundance: -
j_gene: TRBJ2-6
v_gene: TRBV2

CDR3aa: CASSIRGDSEQYF
abundance: -
j_gene: TRBJ2-7
v_gene: TRBV19

CDR3aa: CATSKGGSNTGELFF
abundance: few
j_gene: TRBJ2-2
v_gene: TRBV15

CDR3aa: CASSNSDGYTF
abundance: -
j_gene: TRBJ1-2
v_gene: TRBV2

CDR3aa: CASSVRDTHIPEAFF
abundance: -
j_gene: TRBJ1-1
v_gene: TRBV7-9

CDR3aa: CASSSANRAETQYF
abundance: -
j_gene: TRBJ2-5
v_gene: TRBV4-1

CDR3aa: CASSHLRDRVSYEQYF
abundance: -
j_gene: TRBJ2-7
v_gene: TRBV7-2

CDR3aa: CASSSRQGSYEQYF
abundance: -
j_gene: TRBJ2-7
v_gene: TRBV13

CDR3aa: CASSYSRTGGGYGYTF
abundance: few
j_gene: TRBJ1-2
v_gene: TRBV6-5

CDR3aa: CARPLAGGPSEQFF
abundance: -
j_gene: TRBJ2-1
v_gene: TRBV21-1

CDR3aa: CASSLAVRPSGTDTQYF
abundance: -
j_gene: TRBJ2-3
v_gene: TRBV5-1

CDR3aa: CASSSSTGTYGYTF
abundance: -
j_gene: TRBJ1-2
v_gene: TRBV5-8

CDR3aa: CASRTEGGYTGELFF
abundance: -
j_gene: TRBJ2-2
v_gene: TRBV6-5

CDR3aa: CASSFGRLAGSDTQYF
abundance: -
j_gene: TRBJ2-3
v_gene: TRBV5-1

CDR3aa: CASSQEAARPPWDGYTF
abundance: -
j_gene: TRBJ1-2
v_gene: TRBV4-1

CDR3aa: CASSFRGPHEQYF
abundance: -
j_gene: TRBJ2-7
v_gene: TRBV5-4

CDR3aa: CASSHGTPGTEAFF
abundance: few
j_gene: TRBJ1-1
v_gene: TRBV4-2

CDR3aa: CASSRPEVFGNIQYF
abundance: once
j_gene: TRBJ2-4
v_gene: TRBV18

CDR3aa: CASSPTSGRAGTDTQYF
abundance: -
j_gene: TRBJ2-3
v_gene: TRBV25-1

CDR3aa: CASRPTGTDTQYF
abundance: -
j_gene: TRBJ2-3
v_gene: TRBV7-3

CDR3aa: CASRTGTGVEEQYF
abundance: few
j_gene: TRBJ2-7
v_gene: TRBV6-1

CDR3aa: CASSSYRLAVNNEQFF
abundance: -
j_gene: TRBJ2-1
v_gene: TRBV11-2

CDR3aa: CASSHDGLGIHSPLHF
abundance: -
j_gene: TRBJ1-6
v_gene: TRBV5-1

CDR3aa: CASSLAGGLGEQYF
abundance: -
j_gene: TRBJ2-7
v_gene: TRBV5-8

CDR3aa: CASSPRREETQYF
abundance: -
j_gene: TRBJ2-5
v_gene: TRBV14

CDR3aa: CASSEGQGGRNEQFF
abundance: -
j_gene: TRBJ2-1
v_gene: TRBV6-1

CDR3aa: CASTPVSGRGQETQYF
abundance: -
j_gene: TRBJ2-5
v_gene: TRBV10-2

CDR3aa: CASKRTALSSYEQYF
abundance: -
j_gene: TRBJ2-7
v_gene: TRBV2

CDR3aa: CASSLVREAGELFF
abundance: -
j_gene: TRBJ2-2
v_gene: TRBV11-3

CDR3aa: CASSPRTGGQGETQYF
abundance: -
j_gene: TRBJ2-5
v_gene: TRBV5-1

CDR3aa: CASSEEVRVNTEAFF
abundance: -
j_gene: TRBJ1-1
v_gene: TRBV6-1